This TCR beta chain appears in the sequencing data of a study of OX40 agonist ivuxolimab in advanced cancers. Overall study: Patients treated during dose escalation were battling hepatocellular carcinoma, melanoma, renal cell or head and neck cancer. Three patients showed partial responses: one hepatocellular carcinoma and two cutaneous melanoma cases. General study results and limits: Compared with CD4+, CD8+ T cells on average had more expanded clones. At 0.1 to 3.0 mg/kg and by week 6, clonal expansion occurred in CD4+ and CD8+ blood T cells.

The CDR3 length is 14 residues. CDR1 and CDR2 (germline): MNHEY, SMNVEV (reference sequence). Trimming took 0 bases from V and 5 from J, leaving 8 bases between them. Regarding this clone: The antigen is not known.

Method: immunoSEQ multiplex PCR; TCRdb's copy keeps in-frame clones and lacks some. The sample records about 46,000 clones, around 89% being singletons. This sequence was found in an adult with an advanced solid tumor such as melanoma, head and neck, liver or kidney cancer. The sequencing used CD4+ or CD8+ T cells sorted from blood, collected in a trial of the OX40 agonist ivuxolimab. This rearrangement joins TRBV27 to TRBJ1-5, with unresolved D. CDR3 protein: CASSLSGWDQPQHF. In DNA form, the CDR3 reads TGTGCCAGCAGTTTATCTGGGTGGGATCAGCCCCAGCATTTT.